This T cell receptor beta chain is from a study of T-cell memory formation after mild COVID-19. Notes on the study in general: Day 37-peaking second-wave clones had unconfirmed SARS-CoV-2 specificity.

A single record per CDR3 protein comes from TCRdb applying MiXCR to the 5' RACE reads. Counted here are 200,000 to 250,000 distinct CDR3 sequences, 15% to 19% occurring once; the ten biggest clones make up over 2%. On this clonotype itself: Its antigen is still unknown.

What was sequenced was PBMCs or a T cell subset sorted from them (not recorded which). This receptor was taken from an adult woman who had mild COVID-19 (a few samples of this study predate the infection). Cell type and time point are not known.

The CDR3 sequence: CASSAGQGRTEAFF. The CDR3 DNA reads as TGTGCCAGCTCAGCGGGACAGGGGAGAACTGAAGCTTTCTTT. V and J are TRBV18 and TRBJ1-1; 10 bases line up with TRBD1. The CDR3 spans 14 residues. Germline V lookup: CDR1 KGHSH, CDR2 LQKENI. Unmatched junction bases numbered 5, after V lost 5 bases and J lost 5 bases.